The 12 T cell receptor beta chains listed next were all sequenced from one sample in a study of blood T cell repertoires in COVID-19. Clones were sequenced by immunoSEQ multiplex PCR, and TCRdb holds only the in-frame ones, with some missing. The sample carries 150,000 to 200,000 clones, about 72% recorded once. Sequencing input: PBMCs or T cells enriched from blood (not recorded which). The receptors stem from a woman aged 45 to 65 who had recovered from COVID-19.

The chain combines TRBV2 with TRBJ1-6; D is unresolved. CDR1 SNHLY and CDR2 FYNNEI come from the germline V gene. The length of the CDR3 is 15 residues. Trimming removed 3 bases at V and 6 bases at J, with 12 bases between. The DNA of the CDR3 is TGTGCCAGCAGTGATGCGGCAGTAGTTAATTCACCCCTCCACTTT. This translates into CASSDAAVVNSPLHF.

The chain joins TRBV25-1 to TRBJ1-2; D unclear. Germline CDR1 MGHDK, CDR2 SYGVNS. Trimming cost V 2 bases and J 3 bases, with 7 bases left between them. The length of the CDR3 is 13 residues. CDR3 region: CASSEGGHYGYTF. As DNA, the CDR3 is TGTGCCAGCAGTGAAGGTGGCCACTATGGCTACACCTTC.

This CDR3 reads CASSPGLAASTDTQYF. The CDR3 bases are TGTGCCAGCAGCCCTGGACTAGCGGCAAGCACAGATACGCAGTATTTT. The chain combines TRBV11-3 with TRBJ2-3, with 10 bases identical to TRBD2. V dropped 5 bases and J dropped 0; count of bases not matched to a gene: 5. CDR1 SGHNT and CDR2 YENEEA come from the germline V gene. The CDR3 spans 16 residues.

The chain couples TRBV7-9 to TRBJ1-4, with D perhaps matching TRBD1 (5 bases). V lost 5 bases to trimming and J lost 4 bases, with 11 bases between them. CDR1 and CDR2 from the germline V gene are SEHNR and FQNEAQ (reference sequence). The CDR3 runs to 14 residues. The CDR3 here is CASSPLGGNEKLFF. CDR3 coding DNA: TGTGCCAGCAGCCCGTTGGGGGGTAATGAAAAACTGTTTTTT.

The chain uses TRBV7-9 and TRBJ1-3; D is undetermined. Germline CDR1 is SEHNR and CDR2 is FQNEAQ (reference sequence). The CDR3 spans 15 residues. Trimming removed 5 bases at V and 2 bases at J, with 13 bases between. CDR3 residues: CASSPSPIPGNTIYF. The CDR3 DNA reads TGTGCCAGCAGCCCGTCCCCTATACCTGGAAACACCATATATTTT.

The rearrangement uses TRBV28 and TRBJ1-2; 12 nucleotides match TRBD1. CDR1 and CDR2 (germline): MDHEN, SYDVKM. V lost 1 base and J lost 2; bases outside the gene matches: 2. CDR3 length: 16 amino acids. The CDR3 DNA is TGTGCCAGCAGTTTATCGGGACAGGGGGCCAACTATGGCTACACCTTC. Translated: CASSLSGQGANYGYTF.

The DNA of the CDR3 is TGCAGTGCGGACAGGTTAGAGACCCAGTACTTC. Translation gives CSADRLETQYF. This rearrangement joins TRBV20-1 to TRBJ2-5; 7 bases are shared with TRBD1. J lost 4 bases, V lost 6 bases, and 2 bases had no gene match. The germline CDR1 and CDR2 sequences are DFQATT and SNEGSKA (reference sequence). This CDR3 contains 11 residues.

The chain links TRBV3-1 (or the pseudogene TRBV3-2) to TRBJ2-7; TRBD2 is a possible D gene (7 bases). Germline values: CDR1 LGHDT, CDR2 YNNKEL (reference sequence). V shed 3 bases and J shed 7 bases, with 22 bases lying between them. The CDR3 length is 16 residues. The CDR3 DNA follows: TGTGCCAGCAGCCAGGGGGGGGGCGCAAAGCCTCGGGAGCAGTACTTC. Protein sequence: CASSQGGGAKPREQYF.

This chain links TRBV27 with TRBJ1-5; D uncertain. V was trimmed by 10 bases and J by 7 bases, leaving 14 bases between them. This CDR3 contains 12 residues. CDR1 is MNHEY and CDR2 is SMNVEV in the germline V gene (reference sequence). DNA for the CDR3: TGTGCCAACACCCCCCTTTACCAGCCCCAGCATTTT. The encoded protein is CANTPLYQPQHF.

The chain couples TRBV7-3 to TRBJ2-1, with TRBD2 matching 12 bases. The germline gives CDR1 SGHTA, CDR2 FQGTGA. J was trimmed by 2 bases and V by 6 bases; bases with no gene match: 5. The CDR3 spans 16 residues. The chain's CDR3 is CASRPTSGSAYNEQFF. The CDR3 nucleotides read TGTGCCAGCAGGCCGACTAGCGGGAGCGCCTACAATGAGCAGTTCTTC.

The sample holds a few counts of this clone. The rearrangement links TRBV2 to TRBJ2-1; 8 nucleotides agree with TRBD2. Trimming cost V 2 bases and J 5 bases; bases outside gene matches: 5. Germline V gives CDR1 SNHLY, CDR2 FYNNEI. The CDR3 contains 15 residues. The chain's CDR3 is CASSERSGSHNEQFF. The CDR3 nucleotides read TGTGCCAGCAGTGAAAGGAGCGGGAGCCACAATGAGCAGTTCTTC.

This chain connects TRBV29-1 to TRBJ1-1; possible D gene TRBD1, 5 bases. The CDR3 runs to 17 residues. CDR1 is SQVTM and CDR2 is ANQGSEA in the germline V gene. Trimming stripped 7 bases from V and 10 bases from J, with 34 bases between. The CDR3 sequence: CSAGIYRPRVQHCVAFF. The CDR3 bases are TGCAGCGCTGGTATATACAGGCCTCGGGTCCAACACTGTGTAGCTTTCTTT.